One sample yielded the 29 T cell receptor beta chains listed below, sequenced in a study of blood T cell repertoires in COVID-19. Method: immunoSEQ multiplex PCR; TCRdb's copy keeps in-frame clones and lacks some. The data show 350,000 to 450,000 clones, with around 87% seen just once and approximately 2.5% held by the top ten. Sequencing was performed on peripheral blood. These TCRs come from a woman aged 60-70 years with COVID-19, enrolled during active disease.

The V call is TRBV2, the J call TRBJ2-1; 9 nucleotides align to TRBD2. This CDR3 contains 15 residues. Germline CDR1 and CDR2: SNHLY and FYNNEI. V gave up 6 bases and J gave up 4 bases; unmatched junction bases: 7. The DNA for the CDR3 is TGTGCCAGCAGCTCCGGGACTAGCCGATACAATGAGCAGTTCTTC. It encodes CASSSGTSRYNEQFF. Variable domain in full (rest from reference TRBV2 and TRBJ2-1): EPEVTQTPSHQVTQMGQEVILRCVPISNHLYFYWYRQILGQKVEFLVSFYNNEISEKSEIFDDQFSVERPDGSNFTLKIRSTKLEDSAMYFCASSSGTSRYNEQFFGPGTRLTVL.

The chain is built from TRBV5-8 and TRBJ2-1, with TRBD1 as a possible D gene (6 bases). The CDR3 has 14 residues. The germline V gene has CDR1 SGHTS and CDR2 YDEGEE. V lost 3 bases and J lost 5, with 12 bases in between. The CDR3 protein is CASSSPTGNNEQFF. CDR3 bases: TGTGCCAGCAGCTCGCCCACAGGGAACAATGAGCAGTTCTTC. The variable domain in full, completed from reference TRBV5-8 and TRBJ2-1, reads EAGVTQSPTHLIKTRGQQATLRCSPISGHTSVYWYQQALGLGLQFLLWYDEGEERNRGNFPPRFSGRQFPNYSSELNVNALELEDSALYLCASSSPTGNNEQFFGPGTRLTVL.

This chain joins TRBV4-1 and TRBJ1-6, with 8 nucleotides matching TRBD1. The germline gives CDR1 MGHRA, CDR2 YSYEKL. The CDR3 extends over 15 amino acids. Trimming at V came to 0 bases and at J to 10 bases, leaving 5 bases not matched to a gene. The CDR3 loop is CASSQDRGLGSPLHF. The DNA of the CDR3 is TGCGCCAGCAGCCAAGACAGGGGGCTAGGGTCACCCCTCCACTTT.

This chain connects TRBV10-1 to TRBJ2-7; D call uncertain. CDR1 WNHNN and CDR2 SYGVQD come from the germline V gene (reference sequence). V was trimmed by 1 base and J by 3 bases, leaving 4 bases between them. This CDR3 is 12 amino acids long. The CDR3 is CASSEFHYEQYF. The CDR3 DNA sequence: TGCGCCAGCAGTGAGTTCCACTACGAGCAGTACTTC.

This chain connects TRBV5-5 to TRBJ2-5, with D unresolved. The CDR3 sequence is 16 residues long. V was trimmed by 1 base and J by 4 bases, leaving 17 bases between them. Germline CDR1 reads SGHKS; CDR2 reads YYEKEE (reference sequence). CDR3 sequence: CASSLSLRVGGETQYF. For the CDR3, the DNA is TGTGCCAGCAGCTTGAGTCTTCGAGTCGGTGGAGAGACCCAGTACTTC.

The CDR3 spells CASSLADGNTIYF. The CDR3 region has the DNA TGTGCCAGCAGCTTGGCGGATGGAAACACCATATATTTT. The chain combines TRBV7-2 with TRBJ1-3, with D unresolved. This CDR3 has 13 amino acids. Germline V gene data show CDR1 as SGHTA and CDR2 as FQGNSA. V shed 3 bases and J shed 3 bases, with 6 bases lying between them.

To note about this clone: Other DNA sequences within the sample encode an identical CDR3. This sequence joins TRBV18 and TRBJ1-5, with D unclear. Germline assignment: CDR1 KGHSH and CDR2 LQKENI. The CDR3 is made up of 15 amino acids. V was clipped by 0 bases and J by 3 bases, with 9 bases between them. In nucleotides, the CDR3 is TGTGCCAGCTCACCACCCGGAGGGAACAATCAGCCCCAGCATTTT. Translation gives CASSPPGGNNQPQHF. The full variable domain, with the rest looked up from reference TRBV18 and TRBJ1-5, is NAGVMQNPRHLVRRRGQEARLRCSPMKGHSHVYWYRQLPEEGLKFMVYLQKENIIDESGMPKERFSAEFPKEGPSILRIQQVVRGDSAAYFCASSPPGGNNQPQHFGDGTRLSIL.

The chain has TRBV9 and TRBJ1-2, with a possible D match to TRBD1 (6 bases). This CDR3 is built from 14 residues. V was trimmed by 0 bases and J by 6 bases, leaving 12 bases between them. Germline V gives CDR1 SGDLS, CDR2 YYNGEE. The CDR3 region has the DNA TGTGCCAGCAGCGTAGGGCGAGCAGGGGATGGCTACACCTTC. Translated: CASSVGRAGDGYTF.

The chain links TRBV27 to TRBJ1-3; D is undetermined. CDR1 MNHEY and CDR2 SMNVEV come from the germline V gene (reference sequence). This CDR3 has 14 amino acids. V lost 0 bases to trimming and J lost 4 bases, with 7 bases between them. The CDR3: CASSLSVEGNTIYF. The CDR3 nucleotides read TGTGCCAGCAGTTTATCGGTGGAGGGAAACACCATATATTTT.

The CDR3 here is CASTAQTSGQETQYF. The CDR3 DNA sequence: TGTGCCAGCACGGCCCAAACCAGCGGCCAAGAGACCCAGTACTTC. The V gene is TRBV6-5, the J gene TRBJ2-5; D may be TRBD2 (5 bases). V lost 7 bases and J 1 base, leaving 16 bases between the germline ends. CDR3 size: 15 residues. Germline V gives CDR1 MNHEY, CDR2 SVGAGI.

This chain connects TRBV7-2 to TRBJ2-7, with 8 bases matching TRBD2. This CDR3 has 18 amino acids. With 5 bases clipped from V and 0 bases from J, the junction kept 15 bases outside the gene matches. Looked up from germline, CDR1 is SGHTA and CDR2 is FQGNSA. The CDR3 DNA is TGTGCCAGCAGCCCATATATTGGGGCCAGCGGGAGCTCCTACGAGCAGTACTTC. It specifies CASSPYIGASGSSYEQYF.

The chain joins TRBV16 to TRBJ2-1; 7 bases are shared with TRBD1. V was clipped by 3 bases and J by 9 bases; unmatched bases: 8. CDR1 KGHSY and CDR2 FQNENV come from the germline V gene. The length of the CDR3 is 14 residues. As DNA, the CDR3 is TGTGCCAGCAGCCACAATAGACAGGGAGTTGAGCAGTTCTTC. Translated: CASSHNRQGVEQFF.

V is TRBV6-5 and J is TRBJ1-5; D perhaps matches TRBD1 (5 bases). There are 16 residues in the CDR3. The germline V gene encodes CDR1 MNHEY and CDR2 SVGAGI. The germline V and J ends were trimmed by 2 bases and 2 bases, with 13 bases remaining between them. The CDR3 spells CASSYGGERGNQPQHF. The CDR3 bases are TGTGCCAGCAGTTACGGGGGAGAGCGGGGCAATCAGCCCCAGCATTTT.

The chain is built from TRBV9 and TRBJ1-4, with 12 bases that match TRBD1. This CDR3 spans 16 amino acids. The junction had 7 bases not matched to a gene; V was cut back by 5 bases and J by 5 bases. From germline, CDR1 is SGDLS and CDR2 YYNGEE. The CDR3 DNA follows: TGTGCCAGCAGTCCGGGACAGGGGGCGCGAAATGAAAAACTGTTTTTT. Residues: CASSPGQGARNEKLFF.

The chain is built from TRBV5-1 and TRBJ2-3, with D possibly TRBD2 on 5 matching bases. Germline values: CDR1 SGHRS, CDR2 YFSETQ. V dropped 0 bases and J dropped 6 bases, with 14 bases sitting between them. The CDR3 sequence is 15 residues long. The CDR3 DNA follows: TGCGCCAGCAGCTTGGCGAGCGGTCTGGTGGATACGCAGTATTTT. Protein product: CASSLASGLVDTQYF.

The chain couples TRBV5-1 to TRBJ2-5; D remains unclear. The CDR3 length is 13 residues. Trimming pared 2 bases from V and 5 bases from J, leaving 10 bases between. CDR1 is SGHRS, CDR2 YFSETQ, per germline. The CDR3 loop is CASSFGPQETQYF. The CDR3 DNA sequence: TGCGCCAGCAGCTTTGGCCCCCAGGAGACCCAGTACTTC.

This clone was counted once. J is TRBJ2-5 and V is TRBV3-1 (or the pseudogene TRBV3-2), with TRBD1 identical over 9 bases. With 3 bases clipped from V and 13 bases from J, the junction kept 12 bases outside the gene matches. Germline loops: CDR1 LGHDT, CDR2 YNNKEL (reference sequence). The CDR3 is 14 residues long. DNA of the CDR3: TGTGCCAGCAGCCAGAGGGGACAGGGCGGACGTTTGTACTTC. Protein: CASSQRGQGGRLYF.

The chain joins TRBV10-3 to TRBJ2-7; tentatively, D is TRBD1 (5 bases). The V gene lost 0 bases and the J gene lost 12 bases, with 18 bases spanning the gap. This CDR3 is built from 14 residues. Germline CDR1 ENHRY, CDR2 SYGVKD. DNA for the CDR3: TGTGCCATCAGTGAGTCGACAGCGTCTACCCCGGCGTACTTC. Encoded protein: CAISESTASTPAYF.

This CDR3 reads CSAGTFRGYTF. DNA for the CDR3: TGCAGTGCTGGGACATTCCGTGGCTACACCTTC. The J gene is TRBJ1-2, the V gene TRBV20-1; tentative D call: TRBD1 (6 bases). The germline CDR1 and CDR2 sequences are DFQATT and SNEGSKA (reference sequence). Deletions cut 5 bases from V and 7 bases from J, with 11 bases between. The CDR3 is 11 residues long.

This chain links TRBV6-5 with TRBJ1-1; D gene unclear. Germline values: CDR1 MNHEY, CDR2 SVGAGI. V shed 0 bases and J shed 1 base, with 9 bases lying between them. The CDR3 loop spans 15 amino acids. CDR3 DNA: TGTGCCAGCAGTTACTCGTGGGAGGGGAACACTGAAGCTTTCTTT. Its protein product is CASSYSWEGNTEAFF.

The gene calls are TRBV19 and TRBJ2-1; 7 bases line up with TRBD1. There are 16 residues in the CDR3. From germline, CDR1 is LNHDA and CDR2 SQIVND (reference sequence). Trimming at V came to 3 bases and at J to 6 bases, leaving 11 bases not matched to a gene. The CDR3 loop is CASSIRAGGMGNEQFF. CDR3 in DNA: TGTGCCAGTAGTATTAGGGCAGGGGGTATGGGCAATGAGCAGTTCTTC.

The chain recombines TRBV19 with TRBJ1-2; D is perhaps TRBD1 (6 bases). The V gene lost 1 base and the J gene lost 10 bases, with 19 bases spanning the gap. Germline V gene sequence: CDR1 LNHDA, CDR2 SQIVND (reference sequence). This CDR3 has 15 amino acids. Here the CDR3 DNA reads TGTGCCAGTAGTATAGGTACGGTGGGGACACCATTCTACACCTTC. Translation: CASSIGTVGTPFYTF.

This clone was observed a single time. The chain uses TRBV23-1 and TRBJ1-2; 11 bases align to TRBD1. TRBV23-1 is an open reading frame, and its role is uncertain. With 6 bases clipped from V and 3 bases from J, the junction kept 12 bases outside the gene matches. This CDR3 is 17 amino acids long. The CDR3 region has the DNA TGCGCCAGCAGACCCTCCTTGTGGGACAGGGGGGACTATGGCTACACCTTC. It yields the protein CASRPSLWDRGDYGYTF.

V and J are TRBV7-9 and TRBJ2-7, with 9 bases that match TRBD2. From germline, CDR1 is SEHNR and CDR2 FQNEAQ (reference sequence). The CDR3 is made up of 16 amino acids. Germline trimming cut 2 bases from V and 0 bases from J; bases unmatched to any gene: 5. Here the CDR3 DNA reads TGTGCCAGCAGCTTAATGGGTAGCGGGGGCTCCTACGAGCAGTACTTC. It codes for CASSLMGSGGSYEQYF.

The V call is TRBV14, the J call TRBJ2-3; D remains ambiguous. Germline CDR1 is SGHDN and CDR2 is FVKESK. V was clipped by 1 base and J by 0 bases, with 5 bases between them. The CDR3 runs to 14 residues. CDR3 coding DNA: TGTGCCAGCAGCCAAGTGACTAGCACAGATACGCAGTATTTT. Translating gives CASSQVTSTDTQYF.

V usage is TRBV5-1 and J usage is TRBJ1-1; D might be TRBD1 (6 bases). The V and J ends lost 4 bases and 2 bases respectively, with 12 bases between them. Looked up from germline, CDR1 is SGHRS and CDR2 is YFSETQ. The CDR3 length is 14 residues. The CDR3: CASSETGFNTEAFF. DNA for the CDR3: TGCGCCAGCAGCGAAACAGGGTTCAACACTGAAGCTTTCTTT. The whole variable domain, remainder taken from reference TRBV5-1 and TRBJ1-1, is KAGVTQTPRYLIKTRGQQVTLSCSPISGHRSVSWYQQTPGQGLQFLFEYFSETQRNKGNFPGRFSGRQFSNSRSEMNVSTLELGDSALYLCASSETGFNTEAFFGQGTRLTVV.

In regard to this clone: This may come from a read error, since a much larger clone is one base off. Other DNA sequences of this sample code for an identical CDR3. The chain has TRBV11-2 and TRBJ2-7; 7 bases are a match to TRBD1. The CDR3 runs 13 residues. Germline CDR1 and CDR2: SGHAT and FQNNGV. V gave up 3 bases and J gave up 2 bases; unmatched junction bases: 1. The CDR3 spells CASSFGTAYEQYF. CDR3 coding DNA: TGTGCCAGCAGCTTTGGGACAGCCTACGAGCAGTACTTC.

The chain links TRBV5-1 to TRBJ1-2, with TRBD1 identical over 9 bases. V shed 3 bases and J 1 base; nucleotides not matched to a gene: 4. The germline V gene has CDR1 SGHRS and CDR2 YFSETQ. The CDR3 length is 15 residues. This CDR3 reads CASSSWTGVNYGYTF. The CDR3 nucleotides are TGCGCCAGCAGCTCCTGGACAGGGGTTAACTATGGCTACACCTTC.

This chain joins TRBV18 and TRBJ1-3; a possible D gene is TRBD1 (5 bases). Germline-derived CDR1 and CDR2 are KGHSH and LQKENI. This CDR3 region has 17 residues. Deletions cut 6 bases from V and 0 bases from J, with 18 bases between. In DNA form, the CDR3 reads TGTGCCAGCTCGCACGACAGCCTCTACTCCTCTGGAAACACCATATATTTT. Translation: CASSHDSLYSSGNTIYF.